This T cell receptor beta chain was documented in a study of blood T cell repertoires in COVID-19. Overall study: From the United States, Italy and Spain came samples of acute and convalescent COVID-19. PBMCs, B-cell-depleted T cells, or T cells provided the cDNA or gDNA that made up the material.

Germline values: CDR1 MNHEY, CDR2 SMNVEV (reference sequence). Trimming removed 3 bases from V and 8 bases from J; junction bases left unmatched: 5. This CDR3 is built from 13 residues. A few counts support this clone. Original processing notes: Amplification of reference gene primers provided the estimated nucleated cell counts. TCRdb keeps only in-frame clones here, not all; method: immunoSEQ multiplex PCR. Clone size and the V and J calls come from that table; the DNA yielded D and trimming. The table records roughly 260,000 clones, about four fifths of them present only once. The gene calls are TRBV27 and TRBJ1-2, with TRBD1 matching 8 bases. The clonotype was recovered from a woman in her seventies with acute or convalescent COVID-19. Sequencing was performed on peripheral blood. CDR3 protein: CASSFDRGGGYTF. As DNA, the CDR3 is TGTGCCAGCAGTTTCGACAGGGGAGGAGGCTACACCTTC.